The entry below gives a single TCR beta chain sequence along with its context. As yet, its antigen is unknown. The same CDR3 also results from other DNA sequences found in this sample. The sample belongs to a study of shared clonotypes between healthy human individuals. Study-wide points: Naive subsets usually exceeded memory subsets in estimated richness. Clonotype sharing across a few donors was observed for around 4.5% of naive CD4 clonotypes.

This CDR3 is 12 amino acids long. V shed 5 bases and J shed 9 bases, with 11 bases lying between them. From germline, CDR1 is MNHEY and CDR2 SVGAGI. The input for sorted-subset replicate PCRs was about 200 ng DNA, 25,000 to 30,000 T cell genomes. Measured with immunoSEQ multiplex PCR; TCRdb has only the in-frame clones, and not every one. The data contain more than 2,000,000 clones, just over 90% of them singletons. The chain carries TRBV6-5 and TRBJ2-1; either TRBD1 or TRBD2 may fit D (5 bases each). Sequencing input: naive CD4+ T cells sorted from blood. As for subset: CD45RA+ positively selected. The source of this sequence is a man between 18 and 35 years old in good health. CDR3 amino acids: CASSKTGGEQFF. DNA for the CDR3: TGTGCCAGCAGTAAAACAGGAGGTGAGCAGTTCTTC.